A selection of T cell receptor beta chains follows, all from one sample in a study of shared clonotypes between healthy human individuals. The assay was immunoSEQ multiplex PCR, and TCRdb's table has in-frame clones only and misses some. The profile shows about 600,000 clones, around 97% of them singletons. Specimen: naive CD4+ T cells sorted from blood. The receptor source for this set is a woman aged 25 to 39 in good health. Each CDR3 is given with its conserved first and last residue. D genes are given only for firm matches. Clone size is shown for a subset of rows, as once, few, many or a class of expanded clone.

cdr3_aa	cdr3_nt	d_call	j_call	v_call	clone_size
CASDRGDQPQHF	TGTGCCAGTGACCGGGGCGATCAGCCCCAGCATTTT	NA	TRBJ1-5	TRBV2	few
CASAPLAGVAYEQYF	TGCGCCAGCGCCCCCCTAGCGGGAGTAGCCTACGAGCAGTACTTC	TRBD2	TRBJ2-7	TRBV5-1	NA
CSVAGQGYGYTF	TGCAGCGTTGCTGGACAGGGCTATGGCTACACCTTC	TRBD1	TRBJ1-2	TRBV29-1	NA
CASSYSKQVNTIYF	TGTGCCAGCAGTTACTCGAAACAGGTCAACACCATATATTTT	NA	TRBJ1-3	TRBV6-6	NA
CASSPQYSGNTIYF	TGTGCCAGCTCACCACAATACTCTGGAAACACCATATATTTT	NA	TRBJ1-3	TRBV18	NA
CASGSGTPSISQYF	TGTGCCAGCGGATCCGGGACCCCCAGCATTTCCCAGTACTTC	NA	TRBJ2-5	TRBV28	NA
CASSPSVRTEAFF	TGTGCCAGCAGCCCTTCCGTCAGGACTGAAGCTTTCTTT	NA	TRBJ1-1	TRBV11-2	NA
CASSKDGLAGAPPSTDTQYF	TGTGCCAGCAGCAAAGATGGACTAGCGGGAGCCCCTCCTAGCACAGATACGCAGTATTTT	NA	TRBJ2-3	TRBV21-1	NA
CASKPGQQNEKLFF	TGTGCCAGCAAACCGGGACAGCAAAATGAAAAACTGTTTTTT	TRBD1	TRBJ1-4	TRBV27	NA
CASSLQGFSYEQYF	TGCGCCAGCAGCTTGCAGGGGTTCTCCTACGAGCAGTACTTC	NA	TRBJ2-7	TRBV5-1	NA
CASSLRAGGLAKNIQYF	TGTGCCAGCAGTTTGAGGGCTGGGGGCCTAGCCAAAAACATTCAGTACTTC	NA	TRBJ2-4	TRBV28	NA
CASSKTGTHTNYGYTF	TGTGCCAGCAGCAAAACCGGGACACATACTAACTATGGCTACACCTTC	NA	TRBJ1-2	TRBV28	NA
CASSPPQGGTGELFF	TGTGCCAGCTCACCCCCACAGGGAGGAACCGGGGAGCTGTTTTTT	NA	TRBJ2-2	TRBV18	NA
CASSKTGNNSPLHF	TGTGCCAGCAGTAAGACAGGGAACAATTCACCCCTCCACTTT	TRBD1	TRBJ1-6	TRBV9	NA
CASSPWTEETQYF	TGTGCCAGCAGCCCCTGGACAGAAGAGACCCAGTACTTC	NA	TRBJ2-5	TRBV7-9	NA
CAWSVRGHQPQHF	TGTGCCTGGAGTGTACGGGGCCATCAGCCCCAGCATTTT	NA	TRBJ1-5	TRBV30	NA